This TCR beta chain was recorded in a study of early T cells in non-severe SARS-CoV-2 infection. The library protocol tagged individual cDNA molecules with unique molecular identifiers. A single record per CDR3 protein comes from TCRdb applying MiXCR to the 5' RACE reads. The sample shows about 80,000 distinct CDR3 sequences, 7.5% to 10% of them seen only once. Broader study findings: VDJdb matching favored anti-spike CD8 responses, missing private and CD4 specificities.

The V end lost 3 bases, the J end lost 13 bases, and 16 bases lay between the germline ends. The CDR3 is 14 residues long. The germline gives CDR1 LNHNV, CDR2 YYDKDF (reference sequence). A word on this clonotype: Antigen specificity is unknown.

This clonotype was sampled from an adult who was a healthcare worker with PCR-confirmed SARS-CoV-2 infection or an uninfected control (not recorded which). Material: whole blood. The J gene is TRBJ1-6, the V gene TRBV15; maybe TRBD1 (6 bases). DNA of the CDR3: TGTGCCACCAGCAGGAGGACAGTCCCGCTGCCCCTCCACTTT. Its translation: CATSRRTVPLPLHF. Looking up the rest from reference TRBV15 and TRBJ1-6 gives the full variable domain: DAMVIQNPRYQVTQFGKPVTLSCSQTLNHNVMYWYQQKSSQAPKLLFHYYDKDFNNEADTPDNFQSRRPNTSFCFLDIRSPGLGDTAMYLCATSRRTVPLPLHFGNGTRLTVT.